This T cell receptor (beta chain) was obtained from a study of sequential checkpoint blockade in melanoma. This table comes from immunoSEQ multiplex PCR, and its TCRdb copy is limited to in-frame clones, with some not included. The sample consists of some 3,300 clones, over 20% of them appearing once. The treatment denotes: randomized to nivolumab then ipilimumab (arm A) or the reverse (arm B). By sample fraction, this clone is medium-sized (0.01 to 0.1%). This specimen was tumor tissue (inferred from file names), taken from a patient given nivolumab and ipilimumab in sequence. This TCR derives from a human donor with melanoma.

Written as DNA, the CDR3 is TGTGCCAGCAGTTACTTGGCCAACTATGGCTACACCTTC. Protein product: CASSYLANYGYTF. V is TRBV6-8 and J is TRBJ1-2, with D uncertain. Trimming removed 1 base at V and 2 bases at J, with 5 bases between. CDR1 is MNHGY and CDR2 is SAAAGT in the germline V gene. The CDR3 totals 13 residues.